This TCR beta chain is drawn from a study of control samples from healthy donors and cancer patients (dated by TCRdb to the early 2020s). From the germline V gene, CDR1 is MNHEY and CDR2 is SVGEGT. V is reduced by 0 bases and J by 5 bases, leaving a spacing of 13 bases between them. The CDR3 numbers 15 residues from cysteine through phenylalanine. Only the CDR3 DNA is retained, 45 bases long and in frame from the first base. Notes on this clone: It lacks a known antigen. No base quality values were provided; no much bigger clone lies one nucleotide off.

Libraries were made using the immunoSEQ multiplex PCR assay. The table comes from immuneACCESS by way of TCRdb, which keeps in-frame sequences with V and J called. Part of the clones is missing from these tables; in studies checked, under half for an unresolved V gene and the rest for unknown reasons. For this sample the table gives about 98,000 clones, of which 82% were detected only once. The ten largest account for 2% to 2.5% of the sample. This sequence uses TRBV6-2 or TRBV6-3 and TRBJ2-5, with the identity of the D gene unclear. Sequencing used blood. The sequence was obtained from a man in his fifties or sixties in good health. The CDR3 region reads CASSYSGGYRETQYF. The nucleotides read TGTGCCAGCAGTTACTCAGGTGGCTACCGGGAGACCCAGTACTTC.